These T cell receptor beta chains were read from a single sample in a study of shared clonotypes between healthy human individuals. The assay was immunoSEQ multiplex PCR, and TCRdb's table has in-frame clones only and misses some. This table has under 550,000 clones, roughly 95% appearing once. Material for sequencing was naive CD4+ T cells sorted from blood. These receptors were collected from a woman between 25 and 40 years old in good health. Each CDR3 is given with its conserved first and last residue. Each record gives: D gene, CDR3 length, V gene, J gene, clone size, CDR3 protein, CDR3 DNA. D genes are given only for firm matches. Not all rows give a size; the values are once, few, many and, for expanded clones, a class.

d_gene: TRBD2; len: 13; v_gene: TRBV5-1; j_gene: TRBJ2-1; abundance: NA; CDR3aa: CASSFGGYNEQFF; CDR3nt: TGCGCCAGCAGCTTCGGGGGGTACAATGAGCAGTTCTTC
d_gene: NA; len: 13; v_gene: TRBV5-1; j_gene: TRBJ2-3; abundance: NA; CDR3aa: CASSAEGPDTQYF; CDR3nt: TGCGCCAGCAGCGCGGAGGGACCCGATACGCAGTATTTT
d_gene: TRBD2; len: 17; v_gene: TRBV5-6; j_gene: TRBJ2-7; abundance: NA; CDR3aa: CASSLLPSGSVPRRQYF; CDR3nt: TGTGCCAGCAGCTTGTTACCTAGCGGGAGTGTTCCGCGGCGGCAGTACTTC
d_gene: NA; len: 13; v_gene: TRBV5-1; j_gene: TRBJ1-3; abundance: once; CDR3aa: CASSDLTGNTIYF; CDR3nt: TGCGCCAGCAGCGACCTAACTGGAAACACCATATATTTT
d_gene: NA; len: 14; v_gene: TRBV5-1; j_gene: TRBJ2-7; abundance: NA; CDR3aa: CASSFSVEGYEQYF; CDR3nt: TGCGCCAGCAGCTTTTCCGTCGAAGGCTACGAGCAGTACTTC
d_gene: NA; len: 16; v_gene: TRBV2; j_gene: TRBJ2-7; abundance: NA; CDR3aa: CASSESVAILLYEQYF; CDR3nt: TGTGCCAGCAGTGAAAGTGTGGCCATACTCCTCTACGAGCAGTACTTC
d_gene: NA; len: 13; v_gene: TRBV29-1; j_gene: TRBJ1-5; abundance: few; CDR3aa: CSVGTAINQPQHF; CDR3nt: TGCAGCGTTGGGACAGCGATAAATCAGCCCCAGCATTTT
d_gene: NA; len: 14; v_gene: TRBV27; j_gene: TRBJ1-4; abundance: NA; CDR3aa: CASSLRDGNEKLFF; CDR3nt: TGTGCCAGCAGTTTAAGGGACGGTAATGAAAAACTGTTTTTT
d_gene: NA; len: 13; v_gene: TRBV7-8; j_gene: TRBJ2-5; abundance: NA; CDR3aa: CASSLAERETQYF; CDR3nt: TGTGCCAGCAGCTTAGCCGAAAGAGAGACCCAGTACTTC
d_gene: TRBD1; len: 14; v_gene: TRBV4-1; j_gene: TRBJ2-7; abundance: NA; CDR3aa: CASSRTGTTYEQYF; CDR3nt: TGCGCCAGCAGCCGGACAGGAACCACTTACGAGCAGTACTTC
d_gene: TRBD1; len: 15; v_gene: TRBV25-1; j_gene: TRBJ2-7; abundance: NA; CDR3aa: CASSETTGQTYEQYF; CDR3nt: TGTGCCAGCAGTGAGACGACAGGGCAAACCTACGAGCAGTACTTC
d_gene: TRBD1; len: 15; v_gene: TRBV18; j_gene: TRBJ2-1; abundance: NA; CDR3aa: CASSPGQGANIEQFF; CDR3nt: TGTGCCAGCTCACCGGGACAGGGGGCGAATATTGAGCAGTTCTTC
d_gene: NA; len: 16; v_gene: TRBV6-5; j_gene: TRBJ2-3; abundance: NA; CDR3aa: CASSSYGGRGTDTQYF; CDR3nt: TGTGCCAGCAGTTCGTACGGGGGGCGCGGCACAGATACGCAGTATTTT
d_gene: TRBD2; len: 14; v_gene: TRBV27; j_gene: TRBJ2-1; abundance: NA; CDR3aa: CASSSLAGGNEQFF; CDR3nt: TGTGCCAGCAGTTCCCTAGCGGGAGGCAATGAGCAGTTCTTC
d_gene: TRBD1; len: 17; v_gene: TRBV19; j_gene: TRBJ2-1; abundance: NA; CDR3aa: CASSINGQGQLGGEQFF; CDR3nt: TGTGCCAGTAGTATAAACGGACAGGGTCAGTTGGGGGGTGAGCAGTTCTTC
d_gene: TRBD1; len: 14; v_gene: TRBV5-5; j_gene: TRBJ1-1; abundance: NA; CDR3aa: CASSFTGVGTEAFF; CDR3nt: TGTGCCAGCAGTTTTACAGGGGTTGGCACTGAAGCTTTCTTT
d_gene: NA; len: 15; v_gene: TRBV14; j_gene: TRBJ2-7; abundance: NA; CDR3aa: CASSQEGPGGSEQYF; CDR3nt: TGTGCCAGCAGCCAAGAGGGTCCCGGCGGAAGCGAGCAGTACTTC